Presented here are 15 T cell receptor beta chains from one specimen sequenced in a study of CD8 T cells in ankylosing spondylitis. TCRdb fed the 5' RACE reads into MiXCR, producing one record per CDR3 protein. The sample has around 29,000 distinct CDR3 sequences; roughly 5% are singletons. Sequenced: blood, either unsorted or a sorted T cell fraction (not recorded which). All receptors come from a female donor with ankylosing spondylitis or in good health (not recorded which).

This clonotype was seen repeatedly, ten times or more. This chain joins TRBV9 and TRBJ2-5; 13 bases fit TRBD2. Looked up from germline, CDR1 is SGDLS and CDR2 is YYNGEE. The CDR3 is 16 residues long. V lost 3 bases, J lost 5 bases, and 7 bases stayed unmatched. CDR3 in DNA: TGTGCCAGCAGCGAGACTAGCGGGGGGCCGGGGGAGACCCAGTACTTC. Translation: CASSETSGGPGETQYF.

At least ten counts were recorded for this clonotype. CDR3 coding DNA: TGTGCCACCACTAACAGGGGGCGGGAGACCCAGTACTTC. It encodes CATTNRGRETQYF. The V and J genes are TRBV24-1 and TRBJ2-5, with 9 bases that match TRBD1. Germline trimming cut 8 bases from V and 5 bases from J; bases unmatched to any gene: 5. This CDR3 contains 13 residues. Germline values: CDR1 KGHDR, CDR2 SFDVKD.

This clonotype was recorded at least ten times. V usage is TRBV9 and J usage is TRBJ1-2, with TRBD1 as a possible D gene (6 bases). The V and J ends lost 3 bases and 8 bases respectively, with 17 bases between them. This CDR3 has 14 amino acids. CDR1 is SGDLS, CDR2 YYNGEE, per germline. DNA for the CDR3: TGTGCCAGCAGCGGAGACCCAACGGGACACGGCTACACCTTC. Its translation is CASSGDPTGHGYTF.

This clonotype counts as medium-sized. This chain links TRBV9 with TRBJ1-6; tentatively, D is TRBD1 (5 bases). CDR3 length equals 14 residues. Germline V gene sequence: CDR1 SGDLS, CDR2 YYNGEE. V was shortened by 0 bases and J by 5 bases, with 6 bases between the two germline ends. The DNA of the CDR3 is TGTGCCAGCAGCGTAGAAGGGGATAATTCACCCCTCCACTTT. Its translation is CASSVEGDNSPLHF.

This clonotype has ten or more counts. The chain links TRBV9 to TRBJ1-2; the D gene is possibly TRBD1 (6 bases). The germline V gene encodes CDR1 SGDLS and CDR2 YYNGEE. V shed 0 bases and J shed 8 bases, with 17 bases lying between them. The CDR3 consists of 15 residues. As DNA, the CDR3 is TGTGCCAGCAGCGTAGCGGCGGGGGCCCCGAGGGGCTACACCTTC. Residues: CASSVAAGAPRGYTF.

The chain carries TRBV9 and TRBJ2-5; TRBD2 agrees at 8 bases. Germline CDR1 SGDLS, CDR2 YYNGEE. CDR3 length: 15 amino acids. The V gene end was trimmed by 3 bases and the J gene end by 1 base; junction bases not matched to a gene: 5. In DNA form, the CDR3 reads TGTGCCAGCAGCGCGGTAGCGGGGACCCAAGAGACCCAGTACTTC. Encoded protein: CASSAVAGTQETQYF.

Many counts were recorded for this clonotype. The rearrangement links TRBV9 to TRBJ2-7; D may correspond to TRBD1 or TRBD2 (5 bases each). The CDR3 consists of 14 residues. V was cut by 4 bases and J by 0 bases, with 11 bases left in between. The germline gives CDR1 SGDLS, CDR2 YYNGEE. The CDR3 DNA is TGTGCCAGCAGCCAAAGGGACGTCTCCTACGAGCAGTACTTC. This translates into CASSQRDVSYEQYF.

Concerning this clonotype: A clone one base away is much larger, so this may be a read error. The missing conserved phenylalanine or tryptophan at the end of this CDR3 makes a read error likely. This chain connects TRBV9 to TRBJ2-7; 7 nucleotides line up with TRBD1. The ends lost 4 bases at V and 3 bases at J; junction bases unmatched: 13. CDR1 and CDR2 (germline): SGDLS, YYNGEE. CDR3 size: 16 residues. The CDR3 nucleotides read TGTGCCAGCAGCAAAAACAGGGGATCCAGGATCTACGAGCAGTACTCC. Amino acid sequence: CASSKNRGSRIYEQYS.

The chain couples TRBV9 to TRBJ2-5; D not resolved. The ends were cut back, 1 base at V and 3 bases at J, with 10 bases in the middle. The CDR3 covers 14 residues. Germline V gene data show CDR1 as SGDLS and CDR2 as YYNGEE. CDR3 sequence reads: CASSVQGREETQYF. The CDR3, as DNA: TGTGCCAGCAGCGTACAAGGACGCGAAGAGACCCAGTACTTC.

The table lists this clonotype with many counts. This rearrangement joins TRBV9 to TRBJ2-1; no definite D call. The CDR3 contains 15 residues. Trimming stripped 0 bases from V and 7 bases from J, with 14 bases between. The germline gives CDR1 SGDLS, CDR2 YYNGEE. CDR3: CASSVELSTLNEQFF. CDR3 nucleotides: TGTGCCAGCAGCGTAGAGCTCTCAACCCTAAATGAGCAGTTCTTC.

This clonotype was observed many times. This chain uses TRBV9 with TRBJ1-1; perhaps TRBD1 as D (6 bases). V was trimmed by 4 bases and J by 3 bases, leaving 16 bases between them. The length of the CDR3 is 15 residues. Looked up from germline, CDR1 is SGDLS and CDR2 is YYNGEE. The CDR3 region is CASSPPGGPHTEAFF. In nucleotides, the CDR3 is TGTGCCAGCAGCCCTCCCGGGGGGCCACACACTGAAGCTTTCTTT.

At least ten counts were recorded for this clonotype. The chain employs TRBV9 and TRBJ1-5, with TRBD1 matching 8 bases. Germline V gene data show CDR1 as SGDLS and CDR2 as YYNGEE. V was clipped by 0 bases and J by 3 bases; unmatched bases: 2. This CDR3 region has 15 residues. This CDR3 is CASSVGTGINQPQHF. The CDR3 DNA reads as TGTGCCAGCAGCGTAGGGACAGGGATCAATCAGCCCCAGCATTTT.

The sample holds many counts of this clonotype. The rearrangement joins TRBV9 to TRBJ2-1; 11 bases map to TRBD2. With 4 bases clipped from V and 4 bases from J, the junction kept 4 bases outside the gene matches. The CDR3 runs to 15 residues. Per the germline V gene, CDR1 is SGDLS and CDR2 is YYNGEE. For the CDR3, the DNA is TGTGCCAGCAGCCCCCTAGCGGGAGGTTACAATGAGCAGTTCTTC. Translated, it gives CASSPLAGGYNEQFF.

This clonotype has at least ten counts. The V call is TRBV9, the J call TRBJ2-7, with 9 bases that match TRBD2. The CDR3 contains 14 residues. V dropped 4 bases and J dropped 5; count of bases not matched to a gene: 7. The V gene's germline CDR1 is SGDLS and CDR2 YYNGEE. Here the CDR3 DNA reads TGTGCCAGCAGCACGAGCGGGAGGATTGACGAGCAGTACTTC. Its protein is CASSTSGRIDEQYF.

In its sample, this clonotype was seen many times. CDR3 in amino acids: CASSSTSKGARETQYF. CDR3 DNA sequence: TGTGCCAGCAGCTCCACCAGTAAGGGGGCGCGGGAGACCCAGTACTTC. This sequence joins TRBV9 and TRBJ2-5, with 7 bases aligning to TRBD1. V lost 4 bases and J lost 5; bases outside the gene matches: 14. The CDR3 sequence is 16 residues long. The germline CDR1 and CDR2 sequences are SGDLS and YYNGEE.